These 18 T cell receptor beta chains came from one sample sequenced in a study of T cell repertoires in cytomegalovirus infection. These receptors have no known antigen. TCRdb processed the reads anew with MiXCR; each CDR3 protein has one entry. The sample carries hundreds of thousands of distinct CDR3 sequences, roughly 29% recorded once. The specimen was cultured PBMCs, collected from culture after CMV antigen stimulation. All receptors come from a human donor in good health (CMV status not recorded). Some clones in this sample may be carry-over from other donors' samples.

This clonotype appeared once. The gene calls are TRBV27 and TRBJ2-1, with D possibly matching TRBD1 (5 bases). The V end lost 5 bases, the J end lost 5 bases, and 16 bases lay between the germline ends. Germline CDR1 reads MNHEY; CDR2 reads SMNVEV (reference sequence). The CDR3 covers 15 residues. The CDR3 nucleotides read TGTGCCAGCAGTGGCCCCGGACACCTAAACAATGAGCAGTTCTTC. Translation: CASSGPGHLNNEQFF.

This clonotype showed up many times. CDR3 sequence reads: CASSPQTGGRSPLHF. CDR3 in DNA: TGTGCCAGCAGCCCGCAGACAGGGGGTAGATCACCCCTCCACTTT. V usage is TRBV7-2 and J usage is TRBJ1-6, with 9 bases that match TRBD1. The CDR3 contains 15 residues. V lost 5 bases to trimming and J lost 10 bases; unmatched junction nucleotides: 9. Germline CDR1 and CDR2: SGHTA and FQGNSA. The full variable domain, completed using reference TRBV7-2 and TRBJ1-6, is GAGVSQSPSNKVTEKGKDVELRCDPISGHTALYWYRQSLGQGLEFLIYFQGNSAPDKSGLPSDRFSAERTGGSVSTLTIQRTQQEDSAVYLCASSPQTGGRSPLHFGNGTRLTVT.

This clonotype was found a few times. J is TRBJ1-1 and V is TRBV4-2, with D maybe TRBD1 (6 bases). Germline CDR1 is LGHNA and CDR2 is YNFKEQ. The V end lost 1 base, the J end lost 1 base, and 10 bases lay between the germline ends. The CDR3 sequence is 15 residues long. In DNA, the CDR3 is TGTGCCAGCAGCCAAGGACAGGCTCAGAACACTGAAGCTTTCTTT. This encodes CASSQGQAQNTEAFF.

This clonotype was observed a few times. DNA for the CDR3: TGTGCCAGCAGCTCCGGACTAGCGGGCCCCCGCATCTACGAGCAGTACTTC. Translating it yields CASSSGLAGPRIYEQYF. This chain connects TRBV7-8 to TRBJ2-7, with TRBD2 matching 11 bases. The length of the CDR3 is 17 residues. The trim removed 4 bases at V and 3 bases at J, leaving 11 bases unmatched. The germline V gene encodes CDR1 SGHVS and CDR2 FQNEAQ.

The chain recombines TRBV19 with TRBJ1-2, with D perhaps matching TRBD1 (5 bases). The CDR3 length is 17 residues. The germline V gene has CDR1 LNHDA and CDR2 SQIVND (reference sequence). V was clipped by 6 bases and J by 7 bases, with 27 bases between them. CDR3 amino acids: CASSPGPPYIRGVGYTF. CDR3 coding DNA: TGTGCCAGTAGCCCGGGACCCCCTTATATTCGTGGGGTTGGCTACACCTTC.

This clonotype turned up a few times. The chain uses TRBV7-2 and TRBJ1-5; 7 positions agree with TRBD1. The V gene end was trimmed by 4 bases and the J gene end by 5 bases; junction bases not matched to a gene: 8. The CDR3 has 15 amino acids. In germline, CDR1 is SGHTA, CDR2 FQGNSA. This CDR3 is CASSSRGGGDQPQHF. The CDR3 region has the DNA TGTGCCAGCAGCTCCAGGGGGGGGGGGGATCAGCCCCAGCATTTT.

The rearrangement uses TRBV6-6 and TRBJ1-4; D is unclear. From germline, CDR1 is MNHNY and CDR2 SVGAGI (reference sequence). The CDR3 length is 11 residues. V lost 8 bases and J lost 8, with 9 bases in between. CDR3 region: CASQKSEKLFF. The DNA of the CDR3 is TGTGCCAGCCAGAAATCCGAAAAACTGTTTTTT.

This clonotype was counted only a few times. The CDR3 loop is CASRLYGGSYEQYF. The CDR3 DNA reads TGTGCCAGCCGCCTCTATGGGGGTTCCTACGAGCAGTACTTC. The J gene is TRBJ2-7, the V gene TRBV28, with D perhaps being TRBD1 or TRBD2 (5 bases each). V gave up 8 bases and J gave up 1 base, with 15 bases separating them. There are 14 residues in the CDR3. Looked up from germline, CDR1 is MDHEN and CDR2 is SYDVKM.

This clonotype was counted a few times. The V and J genes are TRBV7-8 and TRBJ2-2; D call uncertain. Germline V gives CDR1 SGHVS, CDR2 FQNEAQ. There are 14 residues in the CDR3. V was clipped by 5 bases and J by 4 bases, with 11 bases between them. The CDR3 nucleotides are TGTGCCAGCAGCAACCTCGGGCTCACCGGGGAGCTGTTTTTT. It encodes CASSNLGLTGELFF.

Worth noting for this clonotype: A read error may be the cause here, since a much bigger clone is one base away. V and J are TRBV7-8 and TRBJ2-7; perhaps TRBD2 as D (6 bases). V shed 6 bases and J shed 3 bases, with 18 bases lying between them. The CDR3 consists of 15 residues. Germline CDR1 is SGHVS and CDR2 is FQNEAQ. The CDR3 sequence is CASRETGGVLYEQYF. CDR3 nucleotides: TGTGCCAGCAGGGAGACTGGCGGGGTTCTCTACGAGCAGTACTTC.

A few counts support this clonotype. This chain connects TRBV28 to TRBJ2-3; the match to TRBD2 covers 10 bases. This CDR3 has 17 amino acids. V lost 4 bases, J lost 4 bases, and 11 bases stayed unmatched. CDR1 is MDHEN and CDR2 is SYDVKM in the germline V gene. The DNA of the CDR3 is TGTGCCAGCAGTTCCGAGCGGGAGGGCCGAGGGGCAGATACGCAGTATTTT. Amino acids: CASSSEREGRGADTQYF.

As to this clonotype: Sequence at one end of the junction differs from germline and may be a read error. The chain carries TRBV12-3 or TRBV12-4 and TRBJ1-2, with D unclear. The CDR3 length is 11 residues. CDR3 sequence reads: CASSSPGVCAF. The CDR3 DNA follows: TGTGCCAGCAGTTCCCCCGGGGTATGCGCTTTC.

This clonotype was seen just once. This sequence joins TRBV28 and TRBJ2-1; 11 positions match TRBD2. Germline V gives CDR1 MDHEN, CDR2 SYDVKM. Trimming took 6 bases from V and 0 from J; bases not matched to a gene: 1. This CDR3 has 15 residues. The CDR3 region has the DNA TGTGCCAGCAGGACTAGCGGGATCTCCTACAATGAGCAGTTCTTC. Its translation: CASRTSGISYNEQFF.

The chain couples TRBV30 to TRBJ2-1, with TRBD2 matching 9 bases. The germline V gene encodes CDR1 GTSNPN and CDR2 SVGIG (reference sequence). V shed 1 base and J 4 bases; nucleotides not matched to a gene: 2. The CDR3 is made up of 14 amino acids. The chain's CDR3 is CAWSGTSEYNEQFF. For the CDR3, the DNA is TGTGCCTGGAGTGGGACTAGCGAGTACAATGAGCAGTTCTTC. Drawing the rest from reference TRBV30 and TRBJ2-1, the complete variable domain is SQTIHQWPATLVQPVGSPLSLECTVEGTSNPNLYWYRQAAGRGLQLLFYSVGIGQISSEVPQNLSASRPQDRQFILSSKKLLLSDSGFYLCAWSGTSEYNEQFFGPGTRLTVL.

There are a few counts of this clonotype. The V and J genes are TRBV12-3 or TRBV12-4 and TRBJ2-2, with a tentative D call TRBD2 (5 bases). V dropped 3 bases and J dropped 7 bases, with 9 bases sitting between them. The CDR3 length is 13 residues. The CDR3 sequence is CASSFTSNGELFF. The CDR3 DNA is TGTGCCAGCAGTTTTACTAGTAACGGGGAGCTGTTTTTT.

The chain is built from TRBV14 and TRBJ1-1; perhaps TRBD1 as D (6 bases). The CDR3 length is 14 residues. Per germline, CDR1 SGHDN and CDR2 FVKESK. Trimming left V 1 base short and J 7 bases short, with 13 bases between. CDR3 DNA: TGTGCCAGCAGCCAAGTTCAGGGGAGAGGTGAAGCTTTCTTT. It is translated as CASSQVQGRGEAFF.

The chain links TRBV4-1 to TRBJ1-1; D remains ambiguous. The CDR3 extends over 14 amino acids. Germline V CDR1 and CDR2: MGHRA, YSYEKL. V lost 0 bases to trimming and J lost 6 bases, with 11 bases between them. The CDR3 nucleotides are TGCGCCAGCAGCCAAGAACCAGAAAAGGCTGAAGCTTTCTTT. Amino acid sequence: CASSQEPEKAEAFF.

This clonotype showed up just once. This chain joins TRBV7-2 and TRBJ1-2; D perhaps matches TRBD1 (6 bases). The V gene lost 5 bases and the J gene lost 8 bases, with 15 bases spanning the gap. The CDR3 contains 13 residues. CDR1 is SGHTA and CDR2 is FQGNSA in the germline V gene. The CDR3 DNA reads TGTGCCAGCAGCCCACAGGGATCTAGCGGCTACACCTTC. It codes for CASSPQGSSGYTF. Full variable domain (rest looked up from reference TRBV7-2 and TRBJ1-2): GAGVSQSPSNKVTEKGKDVELRCDPISGHTALYWYRQSLGQGLEFLIYFQGNSAPDKSGLPSDRFSAERTGGSVSTLTIQRTQQEDSAVYLCASSPQGSSGYTFGSGTRLTVV.